This is a list of T cell receptor beta chains from one sample in a study of CD8 T cells in Susac syndrome. One entry per CDR3 protein, called by TCRdb with MiXCR from the immunoSEQ multiplex PCR reads. Among 95,000 to 150,000 distinct CDR3 sequences listed, under 96% were seen once. The source material was CD4+ T cells from PBMCs. The receptors here all came from a human donor with Susac syndrome. Both conserved end residues are part of each CDR3. The order of the fields is J gene, V gene, D gene, clone size, CDR3 protein, CDR3 DNA. D genes are given only for firm matches. Not every row has a clone size; where given, it reads once, few, many or a size class.

>TRBJ2-5|TRBV6-5|TRBD1|-
CASSYDGTDQETQYF
TGTGCCAGCAGTTACGACGGGACAGACCAAGAGACCCAGTACTTC
>TRBJ2-7|TRBV6-2/TRBV6-3|-|-
CASGAAGSSYEQYF
TGTGCCAGCGGGGCTGCGGGGAGCTCCTACGAGCAGTACTTC
>TRBJ2-5|TRBV7-2|-|-
CASSLGRVQETQYF
TGTGCCAGCAGCTTAGGACGCGTCCAAGAGACCCAGTACTTC
>TRBJ2-5|TRBV18|-|-
CASSPVVNTEETQYF
TGTGCCAGCTCACCGGTGGTCAACACCGAAGAGACCCAGTACTTC
>TRBJ1-1|TRBV3-1|-|once
CASRRNRDMNTEAFF
TGTGCCAGCAGGCGAAACAGGGACATGAACACTGAAGCTTTCTTT
>TRBJ2-1|TRBV30|TRBD2|-
CAWRGLAGYNEQFF
TGTGCCTGGAGGGGACTAGCGGGGTACAATGAGCAGTTCTTC
>TRBJ1-2|TRBV7-2|-|-
CASSPTGYYGYTF
TGTGCCAGCAGCCCAACGGGGTACTATGGCTACACCTTC
>TRBJ1-4|TRBV4-2|-|-
CASSQVNQPSAEKLFF
TGTGCCAGCAGCCAAGTAAACCAGCCAAGCGCCGAAAAACTGTTTTTT
>TRBJ2-3|TRBV7-9|TRBD2|-
CASKAGATTDTQYF
TGTGCCAGCAAAGCGGGGGCAACGACAGATACGCAGTATTTT
>TRBJ2-1|TRBV29-1|TRBD2|-
CSVEFISGTSYNEQFF
TGCAGCGTTGAGTTTATTAGCGGGACTTCCTACAATGAGCAGTTCTTC
>TRBJ2-5|TRBV30|TRBD1|once
CAWTKGDRGETQYF
TGTGCCTGGACAAAGGGAGACAGGGGAGAGACCCAGTACTTC
>TRBJ2-7|TRBV28|-|-
CASSYKGNAYEQYF
TGTGCCAGCAGTTACAAGGGGAATGCCTACGAGCAGTACTTC
>TRBJ2-1|TRBV6-1|-|-
CASSSGTSPYNEQFF
TGTGCCAGCAGTTCCGGGACTTCCCCCTACAATGAGCAGTTCTTC
>TRBJ2-1|TRBV11-3|-|-
CASSLDGGSGRALFF
TGTGCCAGCAGCTTAGATGGGGGGTCCGGAAGGGCTCTCTTCTTC
>TRBJ2-3|TRBV19|TRBD1|-
CASSWDRGTTDTQYF
TGTGCCAGTAGTTGGGACAGGGGTACGACAGATACGCAGTATTTT
>TRBJ2-5|TRBV20-1|TRBD2|once
CSAISGRAGETQYF
TGCAGTGCCATTAGCGGGAGGGCCGGGGAGACCCAGTACTTC
>TRBJ1-2|TRBV30|-|-
CAWSAGYGYTF
TGTGCCTGGAGTGCAGGCTATGGCTACACCTTC
>TRBJ2-5|TRBV18|-|-
CASSPPFSETQYF
TGTGCCAGCTCACCACCCTTCTCGGAGACCCAGTACTTC
>TRBJ2-1|TRBV24-1|TRBD2|-
CATSDLPPGVAGVNEQFF
TGTGCCACCAGTGATTTACCCCCGGGTGTAGCGGGAGTTAATGAGCAGTTCTTC
>TRBJ2-1|TRBV3-1|-|-
CASSHRSYNEQFF
TGTGCCAGCAGCCATCGCTCCTACAATGAGCAGTTCTTC
>TRBJ2-7|TRBV12-3/TRBV12-4|-|-
CASSSQGGGPREQYF
TGTGCCAGCAGTTCCCAGGGGGGAGGTCCCCGCGAGCAGTACTTC
>TRBJ1-2|TRBV5-1|-|-
CASSPGNQGLPNGYTF
TGCGCCAGCAGCCCTGGAAACCAGGGCCTCCCAAATGGCTACACCTTC
>TRBJ2-2|TRBV24-1|-|-
CATVGTRGELFF
TGTGCCACCGTCGGAACTCGCGGGGAGCTGTTTTTT
>TRBJ2-5|TRBV29-1|TRBD2|-
CSVGTRYEETQYF
TGCAGCGTGGGGACTAGGTATGAGGAGACCCAGTACTTC
>TRBJ2-5|TRBV11-2|-|-
CASSLQRQTQETQYF
TGTGCCAGCAGCTTACAGAGGCAGACCCAAGAGACCCAGTACTTC
>TRBJ2-1|TRBV30|-|-
CAWGDGSSYNEQFF
TGTGCCTGGGGCGACGGGAGCTCCTACAATGAGCAGTTCTTC
>TRBJ2-2|TRBV6-4|-|-
CASSADMIAGELFF
TGTGCCAGCAGCGCCGACATGATCGCCGGGGAGCTGTTTTTT
>TRBJ2-7|TRBV12-3/TRBV12-4|TRBD1|once
CASSLKPGQGYEQYF
TGTGCCAGCAGTCTAAAACCGGGACAGGGCTACGAGCAGTACTTC
>TRBJ2-4|TRBV15|-|-
CATTKSRDQNIQYF
TGTGCCACCACCAAATCCCGGGACCAAAACATTCAGTACTTC
>TRBJ2-1|TRBV20-1|-|-
CSARALPGEQFF
TGCAGTGCTAGAGCGCTGCCGGGTGAGCAGTTCTTC
>TRBJ2-1|TRBV4-3|TRBD2|once
CASSQESMGGLAGEQFF
TGCGCCAGCAGCCAAGAAAGTATGGGAGGACTAGCGGGTGAGCAGTTCTTC
>TRBJ1-4|TRBV7-2|-|-
CASSFSTNEKLFF
TGTGCCAGCAGCTTTTCAACTAATGAAAAACTGTTTTTT
>TRBJ1-1|TRBV6-1|TRBD1|-
CASSVQGATLNTEAFF
TGTGCCAGCAGTGTACAGGGGGCTACGTTGAACACTGAAGCTTTCTTT
>TRBJ2-4|TRBV19|-|-
CASTSSGLAKNIQYF
TGTGCCAGTACCTCTTCAGGGCTAGCCAAAAACATTCAGTACTTC
>TRBJ2-7|TRBV14|-|-
CASSQDSQRSYEQYF
TGTGCCAGCAGCCAAGACAGTCAGCGCTCCTACGAGCAGTACTTC
>TRBJ2-3|TRBV20-1|-|-
CSAPEVGRTDTQYF
TGCAGTGCCCCAGAAGTCGGGAGAACAGATACGCAGTATTTT
>TRBJ2-5|TRBV7-2|TRBD2|-
CASSLDWTSRETQYF
TGTGCCAGCAGCTTAGACTGGACTAGCAGAGAGACCCAGTACTTC
>TRBJ1-1|TRBV30|-|-
CAWSGRMNTEAFF
TGTGCCTGGAGTGGACGTATGAACACTGAAGCTTTCTTT
>TRBJ2-4|TRBV20-1|-|-
CSAKGVAKNIQYF
TGCAGTGCTAAGGGGGTCGCCAAAAACATTCAGTACTTC
>TRBJ2-2|TRBV29-1|TRBD2|-
CSVSASGSVGELFF
TGCAGCGTATCGGCTAGCGGGAGTGTGGGGGAGCTGTTTTTT
>TRBJ1-5|TRBV3-1|-|-
CASSQIGYQPQHF
TGTGCCAGCAGCCAAATCGGGTATCAGCCCCAGCATTTT
>TRBJ1-5|TRBV12-3/TRBV12-4|-|-
CASSRGTTNQPQHF
TGTGCCAGCAGTCGAGGGACAACTAATCAGCCCCAGCATTTT
>TRBJ2-5|TRBV5-1|-|-
CASSKGLGETQYF
TGCGCCAGCAGCAAGGGACTGGGGGAGACCCAGTACTTC
>TRBJ2-1|TRBV7-3|-|-
CASSLRVNNEQFF
TGTGCCAGCAGCCTCAGGGTGAACAATGAGCAGTTCTTC
>TRBJ2-7|TRBV27|-|once
CASSLGGEGIYEQYF
TGTGCCAGCAGTTTGGGTGGTGAGGGAATCTACGAGCAGTACTTC
>TRBJ1-1|TRBV5-1|-|-
CASSLGAANTEAFF
TGCGCCAGCAGCTTGGGAGCAGCGAACACTGAAGCTTTCTTT
>TRBJ2-1|TRBV30|TRBD2|-
CAWSLSSSGVLYNEQFF
TGTGCCTGGAGCCTATCGTCTAGCGGGGTTCTCTACAATGAGCAGTTCTTC
>TRBJ2-5|TRBV5-1|-|-
CASSLNGYETQYF
TGCGCCAGCAGCTTGAATGGCTACGAGACCCAGTACTTC
>TRBJ2-1|TRBV5-4|TRBD2|-
CASSSGLAGASYNEQFF
TGTGCCAGCAGCTCAGGACTAGCGGGGGCCTCCTACAATGAGCAGTTCTTC
>TRBJ2-3|TRBV7-2|-|-
CASSFKNIPDTQYF
TGTGCCAGCAGCTTTAAGAATATTCCAGATACGCAGTATTTT
>TRBJ1-4|TRBV29-1|-|-
CSVEGTSINEKLFF
TGCAGCGTTGAGGGGACATCGATTAATGAAAAACTGTTTTTT
>TRBJ1-2|TRBV30|-|-
CAWSPHRVYGYTF
TGTGCCTGGAGTCCGCACAGGGTATATGGCTACACCTTC
>TRBJ1-5|TRBV20-1|-|-
CSARFGQGLNQPQHF
TGCAGTGCTAGATTTGGGCAGGGGCTTAATCAGCCCCAGCATTTT